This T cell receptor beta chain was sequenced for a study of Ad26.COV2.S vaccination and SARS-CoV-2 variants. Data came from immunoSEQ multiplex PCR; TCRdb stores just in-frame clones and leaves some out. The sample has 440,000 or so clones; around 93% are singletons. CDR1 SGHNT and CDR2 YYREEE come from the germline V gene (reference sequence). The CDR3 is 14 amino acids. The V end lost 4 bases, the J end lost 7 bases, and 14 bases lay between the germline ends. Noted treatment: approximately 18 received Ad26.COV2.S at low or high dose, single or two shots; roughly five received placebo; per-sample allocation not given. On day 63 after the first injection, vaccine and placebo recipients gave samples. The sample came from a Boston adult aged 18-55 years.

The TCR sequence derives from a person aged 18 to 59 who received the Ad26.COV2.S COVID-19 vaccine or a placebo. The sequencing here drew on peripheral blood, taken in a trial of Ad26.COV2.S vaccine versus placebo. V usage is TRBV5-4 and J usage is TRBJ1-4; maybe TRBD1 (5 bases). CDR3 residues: CASSPDTASEKLFF. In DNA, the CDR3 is TGTGCCAGCAGCCCGGACACCGCGAGTGAAAAACTGTTTTTT. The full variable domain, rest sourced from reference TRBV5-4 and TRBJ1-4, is ETGVTQSPTHLIKTRGQQVTLRCSSQSGHNTVSWYQQALGQGPQFIFQYYREEENGRGNFPPRFSGLQFPNYSSELNVNALELDDSALYLCASSPDTASEKLFFGSGTQLSVL.